A selection of T cell receptor beta chains follows, all from one sample in a study of T cells after yellow fever vaccination. MiXCR, applied by TCRdb to the 5' RACE reads, yields one record per CDR3 protein. The sample has 100,000 to 150,000 distinct CDR3 sequences, 8.9% seen once. Specimen: CD8+ T cells sorted from PBMCs, collected on the day of the yellow fever booster vaccination. Receptor source: a man aged 18 to 30 who received the YFV17D yellow fever vaccine. The CDR3 runs from the conserved cysteine through the conserved F or W. A D gene is named only where the DNA matches it firmly. The size of a clone is reported for some rows only, either as once, few or many, or as a class for expanded clones.

size	D	V	J	DNA	CDR3
NA	TRBD1	TRBV27	TRBJ1-1	TGTGCCAGCAGTATGACAGGGGCTTGGACTGAAGCTTTCTTT	CASSMTGAWTEAFF
NA	TRBD2	TRBV29-1	TRBJ2-3	TGCAGCGTGGCCCTAGCGGGGTTCACAGATACGCAGTATTTT	CSVALAGFTDTQYF
few	TRBD1	TRBV7-2	TRBJ2-7	TGTGCCAGCAGCCCATGGCCCCCCGGGACAGGGGAGGTGGAGCAGTACTTC	CASSPWPPGTGEVEQYF
many	NA	TRBV12-5	TRBJ1-1	TGTGCTAGTGGTTCGACCGGCACTGAAGCTTTCTTT	CASGSTGTEAFF
NA	NA	TRBV2	TRBJ2-5	TGTGCCAGCAGAGGCCGTGGGACGTTAGGGACCCAGTACTTC	CASRGRGTLGTQYF
few	NA	TRBV27	TRBJ2-5	TGTGCCAGCAGTCCCCGGTACCAAGAGACCCAGTACTTC	CASSPRYQETQYF
many	TRBD1	TRBV12-3/TRBV12-4	TRBJ2-4	TGTGCCAGCAGTTTCCAGGGACAGGGACAAGCCATTCAGTACTTC	CASSFQGQGQAIQYF
many	NA	TRBV6-2/TRBV6-3	TRBJ1-1	TGTGCCACCTTACTGAGGGGAGTCGGCACTGAAGCTTTCTTT	CATLLRGVGTEAFF
NA	NA	TRBV3-1	TRBJ1-2	TGTGCCAGCAGCCAAGCCTCACGGGGGTCTAACTATGGCTACACCTTC	CASSQASRGSNYGYTF
many	NA	TRBV6-5	TRBJ2-2	TGTGCCAGCAGTTACTCGAGAGGACCGGGGGAGCTGTTTTTT	CASSYSRGPGELFF
few	NA	TRBV29-1	TRBJ1-1	TGCAGCGTGTCGGGATTACAGGCTTTGAACACTGAAGCTTTCTTT	CSVSGLQALNTEAFF
many	TRBD2	TRBV6-2/TRBV6-3	TRBJ2-3	TGTGCCAGCGGGCTAGCGGGGAATACAGATACGCAGTATTTT	CASGLAGNTDTQYF
NA	NA	TRBV7-9	TRBJ2-5	TGTGCCAGCAGCTTAGCGGGGATAGAGACCCAGTACTTC	CASSLAGIETQYF
few	TRBD2	TRBV27	TRBJ2-2	TGTGCCAGCAGTCCAAGCGGGGGTTACTTCGGGGAGCTGTTTTTT	CASSPSGGYFGELFF
few	NA	TRBV4-2	TRBJ2-7	TGTGCCAGCAGCCAAGGGGTGGGAGTCGAGCAGTACTTC	CASSQGVGVEQYF
many	NA	TRBV7-2	TRBJ2-1	TGTGCCAGCAGCTCCATTCCCGGGACTGTCTACTACAATGAGCAGTTCTTC	CASSSIPGTVYYNEQFF
NA	NA	TRBV25-1	TRBJ2-2	TGTGCCAGCAGTCCCCCTGGGGTCTCGAACACCGGGGAGCTGTTTTTT	CASSPPGVSNTGELFF
few	NA	TRBV12-3/TRBV12-4	TRBJ1-1	TGTGCCAGCAGTTTTGTGTGGACGGGGAGGGAAACTGAAGCTTTCTTT	CASSFVWTGRETEAFF
few	TRBD2	TRBV4-3	TRBJ2-1	TGCGCCAGCAGCCCGCTAGCGGGGGAGAGCGCAGAGCAGTTCTTC	CASSPLAGESAEQFF
few	NA	TRBV2	TRBJ2-2	TGTGCCAGCAGTCCCAGGGATAAGGATGCAACCGGGGAGCTGTTTTTT	CASSPRDKDATGELFF
NA	NA	TRBV6-1	TRBJ1-1	TGTGCCAGCAGCCTCCGACTGATTAACACTGAAGCTTTCTTT	CASSLRLINTEAFF
NA	NA	TRBV11-2	TRBJ2-3	TGTGCCAGCAGCTTAGGGAGGGTCGGAAAGTGGGATACGCAGTATTTT	CASSLGRVGKWDTQYF
NA	NA	TRBV3-2	TRBJ2-2	TGTGCCAGCAGCCAAGCGTTTACCGGGGAGCTGTTTTTT	CASSQAFTGELFF
few	NA	TRBV4-1	TRBJ2-7	TGCGCCAGCAGCCAAGACTGGGGGGGCAGCGAGCAGTACTTC	CASSQDWGGSEQYF
NA	NA	TRBV19	TRBJ2-1	TGTGCCAGTAGTATTAGGTCTGTAGATCACAATGAGCAGTTCTTC	CASSIRSVDHNEQFF
NA	NA	TRBV11-2	TRBJ2-2	TGTGCCAGCAGCTGGCAAGGACAGCGCTCGAACACCGGGGAGCTGTTTTTT	CASSWQGQRSNTGELFF
NA	TRBD2	TRBV4-1	TRBJ2-3	TGCGCCAGCAGCCAAGATCAGAGCGGGGGTCCGACAGATACGCAGTATTTT	CASSQDQSGGPTDTQYF
few	NA	TRBV6-2/TRBV6-3	TRBJ2-7	TGTGCCAGCAGTTACTCGAGCACAAGCGTCTACGAGCAGTACTTC	CASSYSSTSVYEQYF
NA	NA	TRBV10-2	TRBJ2-2	TGCGCCAGCAGTGAGTCGACGGTCGGAGCCTTGAACACCGGGGAGCTGTTTTTT	CASSESTVGALNTGELFF
NA	NA	TRBV6-5	TRBJ1-2	TGTGCCAGCACCCCACGGCGGGCTGCCTATGGCTACACCTTC	CASTPRRAAYGYTF
NA	NA	TRBV27	TRBJ1-6	TGTGCCAGCAGTCCCCGATGGAGGATGGATTCACCCCTCCACTTT	CASSPRWRMDSPLHF
few	TRBD1	TRBV7-2	TRBJ1-2	TGTGCCAGCAGCTTAGCCGGCAGGGGGCCTGGCTACACCTTC	CASSLAGRGPGYTF
few	NA	TRBV6-2/TRBV6-3	TRBJ1-2	TGTGCCAGCAAGTATGGCTATGGCTACACCTTC	CASKYGYGYTF
NA	NA	TRBV7-9	TRBJ2-1	TGTGCCAGCAGCTTACAGGACTCCTACAATGAGCAGTTCTTC	CASSLQDSYNEQFF
NA	NA	TRBV6-1	TRBJ2-1	TGTGCCAGCAGCGAAAAACTAACAGACAGGTACAATGAGCAGTTCTTC	CASSEKLTDRYNEQFF
many	NA	TRBV20-1	TRBJ1-1	TGCAGTGCCGCACGGAACACTGAAGCTTTCTTT	CSAARNTEAFF
few	TRBD1	TRBV11-2	TRBJ2-1	TGTGCCAGCAGCTTCGGACGGACAGGCGTATACGGGTCAGAGCAGTTCTTC	CASSFGRTGVYGSEQFF
few	NA	TRBV4-1	TRBJ1-6	TGCGCCAGCAGCCAAGCTCTTGGGGCAGGAACTAATTCACCCCTCCACTTT	CASSQALGAGTNSPLHF
NA	NA	TRBV6-2/TRBV6-3	TRBJ1-5	TGTGCCAGCAGCCAGAGTGGGGGGCGGCCCCAGCATTTT	CASSQSGGRPQHF
few	NA	TRBV5-1	TRBJ2-5	TGCGCCAGCAGTTACGCAACTCAGGGTTGGCAAGAGACCCAGTACTTC	CASSYATQGWQETQYF
many	NA	TRBV6-2/TRBV6-3	TRBJ2-6	TGTGCCAGCAGCTCTAAGTCCTCTGGGGCCAACGTCCTGACTTTC	CASSSKSSGANVLTF
many	NA	TRBV4-1	TRBJ2-4	TGCGCCAGCAGCCTTTCCTCCGGGAGAGGCATTCAGTACTTC	CASSLSSGRGIQYF
once	NA	TRBV5-4	TRBJ1-1	TGTGCCAGCAGCCGTACAGGTGCTGACACTGAAGCTTTCTTT	CASSRTGADTEAFF
few	TRBD1	TRBV29-1	TRBJ1-1	TGCAGCTCGGGCCCAGGGGGGAACACTGAAGCTTTCTTT	CSSGPGGNTEAFF
few	TRBD1	TRBV12-5	TRBJ2-7	TGTGCTAGTGCTGACCGGGACAGGGCCCACGAGCAGTACTTC	CASADRDRAHEQYF
NA	NA	TRBV27	TRBJ2-1	TGTGCCAGCAGTCTGGTGGGGAACAATGAGCAGTTCTTC	CASSLVGNNEQFF
few	NA	TRBV29-1	TRBJ2-5	TGCCACGCGGGACAACATCAAGAGACCCAGTACTTC	CHAGQHQETQYF
NA	NA	TRBV7-3	TRBJ2-3	TGTGCCAGCAGCTTAACGTTGGGTCCTAGCACAGATACGCAGTATTTT	CASSLTLGPSTDTQYF
few	NA	TRBV23-1	TRBJ2-3	TGCGCCAGCACACCTGGGTCGTTCCCCCCGGATACGCAGTATTTT	CASTPGSFPPDTQYF
NA	TRBD1	TRBV7-9	TRBJ2-1	TGTGCCAGCAGCTCGACCGGGACAGGGGACAATGAGCAGTTCTTC	CASSSTGTGDNEQFF
few	NA	TRBV6-5	TRBJ2-2	TGTGCCAGCAGCCAGGGGCGGGGGAACACCGGGGAGCTGTTTTTT	CASSQGRGNTGELFF